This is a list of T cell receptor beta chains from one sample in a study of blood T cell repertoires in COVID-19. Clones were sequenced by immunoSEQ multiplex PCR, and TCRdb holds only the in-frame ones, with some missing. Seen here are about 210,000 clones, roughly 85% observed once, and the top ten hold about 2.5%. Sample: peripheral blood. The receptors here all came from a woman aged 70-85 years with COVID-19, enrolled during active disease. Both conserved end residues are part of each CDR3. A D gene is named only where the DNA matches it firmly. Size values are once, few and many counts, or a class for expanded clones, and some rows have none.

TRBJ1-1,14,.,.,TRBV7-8,CASSYRVPDTEAFF,TGTGCCAGCAGCTACAGGGTTCCGGACACTGAAGCTTTCTTT
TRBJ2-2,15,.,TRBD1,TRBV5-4,CASSPRDRVNGELFF,TGTGCCAGCAGCCCAAGGGACAGGGTTAACGGGGAGCTGTTTTTT
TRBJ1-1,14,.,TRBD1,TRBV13,CASSGGQGNTEAFF,TGTGCCAGCAGCGGGGGACAGGGGAACACTGAAGCTTTCTTT
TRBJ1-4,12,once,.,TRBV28,CASRQEGEKLFF,TGTGCCAGCAGACAAGAGGGTGAAAAACTGTTTTTT
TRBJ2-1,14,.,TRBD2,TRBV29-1,CSVERGSGNYEQFF,TGCAGCGTTGAGAGGGGTAGCGGGAATTATGAGCAGTTCTTC
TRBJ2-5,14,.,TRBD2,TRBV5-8,CASSLGLAVETQYF,TGTGCCAGCAGCTTGGGGCTAGCGGTGGAGACCCAGTACTTC
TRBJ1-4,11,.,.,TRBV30,CARAGNEKLFF,TGTGCCCGGGCGGGTAATGAAAAACTGTTTTTT
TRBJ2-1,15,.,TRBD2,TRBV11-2,CASSLELAGDNEQFF,TGTGCCAGCAGCTTAGAACTAGCGGGCGACAATGAGCAGTTCTTC
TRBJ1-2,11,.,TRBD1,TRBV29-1,CSVGTGGGYTF,TGCAGCGTCGGAACAGGGGGTGGCTACACCTTC
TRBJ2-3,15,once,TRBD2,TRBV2,CANLPGLAVTDTQYF,TGTGCCAACCTACCGGGACTAGCGGTCACAGATACGCAGTATTTT
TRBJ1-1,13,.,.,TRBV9,CASSATGNTEAFF,TGTGCCAGCAGCGCCACAGGGAACACTGAAGCTTTCTTT
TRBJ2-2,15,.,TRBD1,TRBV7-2,CASSSMQGATGELFF,TGTGCCAGCAGCTCCATGCAGGGGGCGACCGGGGAGCTGTTTTTT
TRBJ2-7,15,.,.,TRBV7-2,CASSLVGVFPYEQYF,TGTGCCAGCAGCTTAGTAGGGGTCTTCCCCTACGAGCAGTACTTC
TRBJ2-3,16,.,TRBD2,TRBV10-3,CAIRSPTSGGADTQYF,TGTGCCATCAGGTCCCCGACTAGCGGGGGGGCGGATACGCAGTATTTT
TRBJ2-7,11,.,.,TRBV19,CASNGGYEQYF,TGTGCCAGTAATGGCGGCTACGAGCAGTACTTC
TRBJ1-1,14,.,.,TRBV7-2,CASSLASGNTEAFF,TGTGCCAGCAGCTTAGCTTCGGGTAACACTGAAGCTTTCTTT
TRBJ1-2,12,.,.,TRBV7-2,CASSSDSWGYTF,TGTGCCAGCAGCTCGGACAGCTGGGGCTACACCTTC
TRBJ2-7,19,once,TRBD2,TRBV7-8,CASSLDKWTSGSSAYEQYF,TGTGCCAGCAGCTTAGATAAATGGACTAGCGGGAGCTCTGCCTACGAGCAGTACTTC
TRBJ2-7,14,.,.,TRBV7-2,CASSLGGTSYEQYF,TGTGCCAGCAGCTTAGGGGGCACTTCCTACGAGCAGTACTTC
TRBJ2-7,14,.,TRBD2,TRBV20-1,CSASRTSGGGEQYF,TGCAGTGCTAGTCGGACTAGCGGGGGGGGCGAGCAGTACTTC
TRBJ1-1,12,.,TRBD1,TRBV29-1,CSVYDRGTEAFF,TGCAGCGTCTACGACAGGGGCACTGAAGCTTTCTTT
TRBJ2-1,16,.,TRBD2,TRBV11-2,CASSSPGLAVDNEQFF,TGTGCCAGCAGCTCACCGGGACTAGCGGTCGACAATGAGCAGTTCTTC
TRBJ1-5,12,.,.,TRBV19,CASTQGTQPQHF,TGTGCCAGTACCCAGGGTACTCAGCCCCAGCATTTT
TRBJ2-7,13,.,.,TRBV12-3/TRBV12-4,CASRSLDSYEQYF,TGTGCCAGCAGAAGCTTAGACTCCTACGAGCAGTACTTC
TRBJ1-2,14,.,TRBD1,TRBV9,CASSESTGLYGYTF,TGTGCCAGCAGCGAGTCGACAGGGCTCTATGGCTACACCTTC
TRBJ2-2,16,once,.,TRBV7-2,CASSPRTVMVTGELFF,TGTGCCAGCAGCCCCCGGACAGTAATGGTGACCGGGGAGCTGTTTTTT
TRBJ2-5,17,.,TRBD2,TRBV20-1,CSASFSGGDLYQETQYF,TGCAGTGCTAGTTTTAGCGGGGGGGATTTGTACCAAGAGACCCAGTACTTC
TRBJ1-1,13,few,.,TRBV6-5,CASSQGGNTEAFF,TGTGCCAGCAGCCAGGGCGGGAACACTGAAGCTTTCTTT
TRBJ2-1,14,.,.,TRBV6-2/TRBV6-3,CASSLNRNYNEQFF,TGTGCCAGCAGTTTAAATAGAAACTACAATGAGCAGTTCTTC
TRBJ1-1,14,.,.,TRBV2,CASRALTENTEAFF,TGTGCCAGCAGGGCACTGACAGAGAACACTGAAGCTTTCTTT
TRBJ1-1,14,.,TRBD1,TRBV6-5,CASRLTGDPGGAFF,TGTGCCAGCAGGCTAACAGGGGACCCAGGCGGGGCTTTCTTT
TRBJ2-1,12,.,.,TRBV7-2,CASSLNPGVQFF,TGTGCCAGCAGCTTAAACCCTGGAGTGCAGTTCTTC
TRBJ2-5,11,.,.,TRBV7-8,CASSHRETQYF,TGTGCCAGCAGCCACAGAGAGACCCAGTACTTC
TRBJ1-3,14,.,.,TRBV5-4,CASSPAGGRNTIYF,TGTGCCAGCAGCCCGGCGGGTGGGAGAAACACCATATATTTT
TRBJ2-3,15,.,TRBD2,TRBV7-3,CASSITSGRTDTQYF,TGTGCCAGCAGCATAACTAGCGGGAGGACAGATACGCAGTATTTT
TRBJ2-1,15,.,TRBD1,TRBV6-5,CASSRTGLGYNEQFF,TGTGCCAGCAGTCGGACAGGCCTGGGGTACAATGAGCAGTTCTTC
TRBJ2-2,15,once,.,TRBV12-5,CASGLGSGDTGELFF,TGTGCTAGTGGTTTGGGATCAGGGGACACCGGGGAGCTGTTTTTT
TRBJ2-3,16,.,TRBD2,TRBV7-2,CASSYTRTSGTDTQYF,TGTGCCAGCAGCTATACGAGGACTAGCGGCACAGATACGCAGTATTTT
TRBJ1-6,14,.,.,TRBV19,CASSIREQWSPLHF,TGTGCCAGTAGTATCAGGGAACAATGGTCACCCCTCCACTTT
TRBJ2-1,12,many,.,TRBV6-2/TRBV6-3,CASSFTAGEQFF,TGTGCCAGCAGTTTTACCGCGGGTGAGCAGTTCTTC
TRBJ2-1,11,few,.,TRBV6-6,CASSYGELQFF,TGTGCCAGCAGTTATGGCGAACTACAGTTCTTC
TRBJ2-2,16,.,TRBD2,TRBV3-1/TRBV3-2,CASSQRLAARGGELFF,TGTGCCAGCAGCCAAAGACTAGCGGCGAGGGGCGGGGAGCTGTTTTTT
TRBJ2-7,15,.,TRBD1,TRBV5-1,CASSLGRTGLYEQYF,TGCGCCAGCAGCTTGGGTAGGACAGGGCTATACGAGCAGTACTTC
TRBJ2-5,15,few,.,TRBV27,CASSRQAIPEETQYF,TGTGCCAGCAGTCGACAGGCAATACCTGAAGAGACCCAGTACTTC
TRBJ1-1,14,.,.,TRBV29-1,CSARTAEGNTEAFF,TGCAGCGCCCGGACAGCTGAGGGGAACACTGAAGCTTTCTTT
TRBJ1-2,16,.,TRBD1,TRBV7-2,CASSSRQGARSYGYTF,TGTGCCAGCAGCTCAAGACAGGGGGCGCGTAGCTATGGCTACACCTTC
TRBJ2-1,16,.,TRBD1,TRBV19,CASSTRQGSPYNEQFF,TGTGCCAGTAGTACCCGACAGGGGAGCCCCTACAATGAGCAGTTCTTC